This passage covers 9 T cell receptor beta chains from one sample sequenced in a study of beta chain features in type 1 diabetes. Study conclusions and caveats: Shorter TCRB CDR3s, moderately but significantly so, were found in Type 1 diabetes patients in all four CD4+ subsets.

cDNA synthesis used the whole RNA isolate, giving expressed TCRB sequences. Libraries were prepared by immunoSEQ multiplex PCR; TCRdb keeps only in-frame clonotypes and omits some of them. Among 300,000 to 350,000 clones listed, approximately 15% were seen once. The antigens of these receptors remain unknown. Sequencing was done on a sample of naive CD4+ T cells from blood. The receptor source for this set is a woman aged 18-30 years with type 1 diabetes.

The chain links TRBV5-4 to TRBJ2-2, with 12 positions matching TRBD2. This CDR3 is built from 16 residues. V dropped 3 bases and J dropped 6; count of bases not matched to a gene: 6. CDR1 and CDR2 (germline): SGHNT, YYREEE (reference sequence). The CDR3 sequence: CASSWLAGGVAGELFF. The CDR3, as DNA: TGTGCCAGCAGCTGGCTAGCGGGAGGGGTTGCCGGGGAGCTGTTTTTT.

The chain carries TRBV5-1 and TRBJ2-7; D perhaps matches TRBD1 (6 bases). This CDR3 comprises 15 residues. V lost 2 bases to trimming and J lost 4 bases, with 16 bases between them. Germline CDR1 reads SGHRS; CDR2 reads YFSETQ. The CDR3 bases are TGCGCCAGCAGCTTCGGAGGACAGCCACTTTACGAGCAGTACGTC. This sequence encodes CASSFGGQPLYEQYV.

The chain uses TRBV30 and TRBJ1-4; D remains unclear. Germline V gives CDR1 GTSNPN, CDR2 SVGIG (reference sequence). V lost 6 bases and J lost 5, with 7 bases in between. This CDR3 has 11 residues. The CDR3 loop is CACGLNEKLFF. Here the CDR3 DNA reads TGTGCCTGTGGGCTAAATGAAAAACTGTTTTTT.

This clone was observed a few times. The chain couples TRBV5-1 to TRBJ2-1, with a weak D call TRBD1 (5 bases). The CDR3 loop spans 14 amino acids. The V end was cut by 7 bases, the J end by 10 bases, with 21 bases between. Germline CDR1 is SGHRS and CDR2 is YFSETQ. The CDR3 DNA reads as TGCGCCAGCTCCCCAGAGGAAGTCAAGGGGGAGCAGTTCTTC. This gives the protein CASSPEEVKGEQFF.

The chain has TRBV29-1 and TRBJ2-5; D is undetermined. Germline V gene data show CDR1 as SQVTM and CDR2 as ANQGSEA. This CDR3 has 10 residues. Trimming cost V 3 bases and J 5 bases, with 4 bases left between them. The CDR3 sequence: CSVDRETQYF. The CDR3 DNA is TGCAGCGTTGATCGGGAGACCCAGTACTTC.

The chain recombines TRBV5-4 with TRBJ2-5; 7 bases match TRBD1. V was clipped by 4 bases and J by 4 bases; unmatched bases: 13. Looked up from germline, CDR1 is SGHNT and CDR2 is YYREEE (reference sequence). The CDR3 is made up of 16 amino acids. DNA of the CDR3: TGTGCCAGCAGCCGGCAGAGGGGGCGATTTGTAGAGACCCAGTACTTC. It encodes CASSRQRGRFVETQYF. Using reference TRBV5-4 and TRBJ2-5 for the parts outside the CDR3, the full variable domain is ETGVTQSPTHLIKTRGQQVTLRCSSQSGHNTVSWYQQALGQGPQFIFQYYREEENGRGNFPPRFSGLQFPNYSSELNVNALELDDSALYLCASSRQRGRFVETQYFGPGTRLLVL.

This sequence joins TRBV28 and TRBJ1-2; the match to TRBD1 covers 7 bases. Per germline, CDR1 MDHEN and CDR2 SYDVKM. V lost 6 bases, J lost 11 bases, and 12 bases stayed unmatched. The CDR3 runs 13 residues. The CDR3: CASSLDRVGRYTF. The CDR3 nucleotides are TGTGCCAGCAGCCTCGACAGGGTCGGCCGGTACACCTTC.

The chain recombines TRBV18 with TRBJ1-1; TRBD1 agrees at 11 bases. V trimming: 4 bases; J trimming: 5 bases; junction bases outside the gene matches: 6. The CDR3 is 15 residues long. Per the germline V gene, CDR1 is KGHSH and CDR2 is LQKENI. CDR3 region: CASSLGQGAITEAFF. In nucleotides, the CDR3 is TGTGCCAGCTCACTCGGACAGGGGGCAATAACTGAAGCTTTCTTT. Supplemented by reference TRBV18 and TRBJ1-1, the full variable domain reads NAGVMQNPRHLVRRRGQEARLRCSPMKGHSHVYWYRQLPEEGLKFMVYLQKENIIDESGMPKERFSAEFPKEGPSILRIQQVVRGDSAAYFCASSLGQGAITEAFFGQGTRLTVV.

The CDR3 is CASSLSTGDFGYTF. The CDR3 DNA is TGTGCCAGCAGCCTGTCGACAGGGGATTTTGGCTACACCTTC. This chain joins TRBV5-5 and TRBJ1-2; 8 bases are a match to TRBD1. V shed 4 bases and J 7 bases; nucleotides not matched to a gene: 9. The CDR3 is made up of 14 amino acids. The V gene's germline CDR1 is SGHKS and CDR2 YYEKEE (reference sequence).